This TCR beta chain was sequenced in a study of cytomegalovirus exposure and HLA in healthy donors. Donors showed nominal health when sampled, although they likely had unrecorded immune exposures. Regarding this clone: Its antigen is still unknown.

Study findings and constraints: Across HLA loci, a later analysis found differing TCR association rates, with DRB1 most and HLA-C fewest.

13 Jbeta primers and 60 Vbeta primers were used for the PCR. Here immunoSEQ multiplex PCR was the method, and the copy in TCRdb shows in-frame clones only, minus some. The sample consists of some 190,000 clones, 86% of them appearing once. This receptor was obtained from a woman in her twenties or thirties in good health and CMV-seronegative. Source material: PBMCs.

CDR3 sequence reads: CASSYGITNTGELFF. The CDR3 DNA is TGTGCCAGCAGTTACGGCATAACGAACACCGGGGAGCTGTTTTTT. This chain uses TRBV6-5 with TRBJ2-2; D is uncertain. There are 15 residues in the CDR3. In germline, CDR1 is MNHEY, CDR2 SVGAGI. V dropped 2 bases and J dropped 0 bases, with 7 bases sitting between them.